Listed here are 25 T cell receptor beta chains from one sample, sequenced in a study of naive and memory T cell subsets (dated by TCRdb to about 2017). The library was made by UMI-ligation and nested PCR. TCRdb records Illumina MiSeq as the sequencer. The beta constant-region primer consisted of an equimolar mixture of two oligonucleotides that together covered TRBC1 and TRBC2. TCRdb's own reprocessing of the public reads used fastp at Q25 and MiXCR and kept productive beta chains. Rows are unified per CDR3 protein, each entry keeping the most common DNA and genes. This sample comprises under 35,000 distinct CDR3 sequences, about 10% of them detected only once. 17% of the sample is taken by the ten largest. Sequencing was done on a sample of effector memory CD4+ T cells from blood. Sample cell subset or site, as interpreted from the label and publication: effector memory, CD45RA- CD27-. The receptors derive from a human donor in good health.

The chain carries TRBV5-5 and TRBJ2-5; 9 bases map to TRBD1. CDR3 length: 16 amino acids. CDR1 SGHKS and CDR2 YYEKEE come from the germline V gene (reference sequence). After removal of 3 bases from V and 9 bases from J, the junction contained 15 bases not matched to a gene. CDR3 region: CASSSSGQGGRRAQYF. The CDR3, as DNA: TGTGCCAGCAGCTCCTCGGGACAGGGAGGCCGACGGGCCCAGTACTTC.

The chain has TRBV9 and TRBJ1-2; D is perhaps TRBD1 (5 bases). Germline assignment: CDR1 SGDLS and CDR2 YYNGEE. The CDR3 is 16 amino acids. V gave up 1 base and J gave up 8 bases, with 21 bases separating them. In DNA, the CDR3 is TGTGCCAGCAGCGTAAGGTTTCCGGGGACCGCCGGGGGCTACACCTTC. This gives the protein CASSVRFPGTAGGYTF.

V and J are TRBV30 and TRBJ2-2; possibly TRBD2 for D (5 bases). CDR1 and CDR2 from the germline V gene are GTSNPN and SVGIG (reference sequence). This CDR3 has 13 residues. V was trimmed by 4 bases and J by 5 bases, leaving 11 bases between them. CDR3 protein: CAWTITGTGELFF. As DNA, the CDR3 is TGTGCCTGGACCATCACGGGGACCGGGGAGCTGTTTTTT.

In its sample, this clonotype was seen a few times. CDR3 residues: CASSQEQYTGELFF. The CDR3 DNA sequence: TGTGCCAGCAGTCAAGAACAGTACACCGGGGAGCTGTTTTTT. This chain uses TRBV6-4 with TRBJ2-2; D is uncertain. Germline V lookup: CDR1 MRHNA, CDR2 SNTAGT. With 5 bases removed from V and 3 bases from J, the gap between germline ends came to 10 bases. The CDR3 loop spans 14 amino acids.

There are many counts of this clonotype. This chain connects TRBV5-6 to TRBJ2-3; D not resolved. The germline CDR1 and CDR2 sequences are SGHDT and YYEEEE. The CDR3 sequence is 14 residues long. Trimming cost V 4 bases and J 4 bases, with 13 bases left between them. In nucleotides, the CDR3 is TGTGCCAGCAGCCTCCCTGTGCGTGCAGATACGCAGTATTTT. As protein: CASSLPVRADTQYF.

In its sample, this clonotype was seen a few times. CDR3 sequence: CSARDTGTPLHF. The CDR3 DNA reads as TGCAGTGCTAGAGATACCGGAACACCCCTCCACTTT. The rearrangement links TRBV20-1 to TRBJ1-6; no firm D call. Trimming pared 0 bases from V and 11 bases from J, leaving 8 bases between. This CDR3 is built from 12 residues. Germline V lookup: CDR1 DFQATT, CDR2 SNEGSKA (reference sequence).

The J gene is TRBJ2-1, the V gene TRBV24-1; 12 bases are a match to TRBD2. V gave up 4 bases and J gave up 8 bases; unmatched junction bases: 8. In germline, CDR1 is KGHDR, CDR2 SFDVKD. This CDR3 is built from 16 residues. This CDR3 is CATSDLPGLAGDEQFF. CDR3 DNA sequence: TGTGCCACCAGTGACCTACCGGGACTAGCGGGCGATGAGCAGTTCTTC.

CDR3: CASSSRTGGVTDTQYF. CDR3 sequence (DNA): TGTGCCAGCAGTTCCCGAACCGGGGGGGTAACAGATACGCAGTATTTT. This rearrangement joins TRBV12-3 or TRBV12-4 to TRBJ2-3; 8 bases match TRBD2. This CDR3 spans 16 amino acids. V dropped 4 bases and J dropped 3; count of bases not matched to a gene: 9.

This clonotype was found many times. The J gene is TRBJ2-3, the V gene TRBV20-1; 9 bases map to TRBD2. The CDR3 spans 15 residues. Trimming cost V 0 bases and J 4 bases; bases outside gene matches: 5. Germline CDR1 and CDR2: DFQATT and SNEGSKA (reference sequence). CDR3 sequence: CSAREASGKSDTQYF. For the CDR3, the DNA is TGCAGTGCTAGAGAGGCTAGCGGGAAGTCAGATACGCAGTATTTT.

This clonotype occurred a few times. This sequence joins TRBV7-3 and TRBJ2-7; D not certain. This CDR3 has 15 amino acids. The germline gives CDR1 SGHTA, CDR2 FQGTGA. Between the trimmed V and J ends, which lost 1 base and 4 bases, there was a span of 14 bases. The CDR3: CASSLNGNQAYEQYF. CDR3 bases: TGTGCCAGCAGCTTAAATGGAAACCAGGCGTACGAGCAGTACTTC.

In regard to this clonotype: Likely a read error: the CDR3 ends without its conserved phenylalanine or tryptophan. The DNA is left out, because the CDR3 cannot be placed on it with certainty; the CDR3 is given as TCRdb lists it. J is TRBJ2-3 and V is TRBV4-3. Germline V CDR1 and CDR2: LGHNA, YSLEER. Ends included, the CDR3 has 8 residues. The CDR3 loop is CASSQEFG.

This clonotype was observed many times. The junction departs from the called germline gene at one end, perhaps through a read error. The chain is built from TRBV14 and TRBJ2-1; no definite D call. Germline assignment: CDR1 SGHDN and CDR2 FVKESK. The CDR3 covers 11 residues. The CDR3 coding sequence is TGTGCCAGCAGCCAAGTCGGTTTGACAATCTTC. Protein sequence: CASSQVGLTIF. Full variable domain (remainder filled in from reference TRBV14 and TRBJ2-1): EAGVTQFPSHSVIEKGQTVTLRCDPISGHDNLYWYRRVMGKEIKFLLHFVKESKQDESGMPNNRFLAERTGGTYSTLKVQPAELEDSGVYFCASSQVGLTIFGPGTRLTVL.

This chain uses TRBV9 with TRBJ1-1; TRBD1 aligns across 7 bases. This CDR3 has 15 amino acids. Per germline, CDR1 SGDLS and CDR2 YYNGEE. The V and J ends lost 3 bases and 0 bases, in that order; junction bases with no gene match: 5. The CDR3 DNA sequence: TGTGCCAGCAGCGGACAGGGTCCATTGAACACTGAAGCTTTCTTT. This codes for CASSGQGPLNTEAFF.

The chain couples TRBV29-1 to TRBJ2-1, with TRBD1 matching 12 bases. Germline loops: CDR1 SQVTM, CDR2 ANQGSEA. The V and J ends lost 6 bases and 2 bases, in that order; junction bases with no gene match: 14. The CDR3 is made up of 18 amino acids. CDR3 in amino acids: CSVPGTGGAGGPYNEQFF. Here the CDR3 DNA reads TGCAGCGTACCCGGGACAGGGGGCGCGGGCGGACCCTACAATGAGCAGTTCTTC.

The CDR3 here is CASSIDSRPDGYTF. The CDR3 DNA follows: TGTGCCAGTAGTATTGACAGCAGGCCCGATGGCTACACCTTC. The chain has TRBV19 and TRBJ1-2; tentatively, D is TRBD1 (5 bases). Per germline, CDR1 LNHDA and CDR2 SQIVND (reference sequence). V shed 3 bases and J shed 6 bases, with 14 bases lying between them. CDR3 length equals 14 residues.

This clonotype was picked up a small number of times. The CDR3 reads CSATPPGTRPPYSGNTIYF. CDR3 in DNA: TGCAGTGCCACGCCACCCGGGACAAGACCCCCGTACTCTGGAAACACCATATATTTT. This chain links TRBV20-1 with TRBJ1-3, with D perhaps matching TRBD1 (6 bases). The germline CDR1 and CDR2 sequences are DFQATT and SNEGSKA (reference sequence). V was clipped by 6 bases and J by 0 bases, with 27 bases between them. This CDR3 region has 19 residues.

The chain combines TRBV5-5 with TRBJ2-6, with TRBD1 identical over 8 bases. Trimming took 1 base from V and 0 from J; bases not matched to a gene: 9. The CDR3 contains 19 residues. Germline-derived CDR1 and CDR2 are SGHKS and YYEKEE (reference sequence). The CDR3 region has the DNA TGTGCCAGCAGCTTGTTTTGGGGACAGGCCTACTCTGGGGCCAACGTCCTGACTTTC. Amino acids: CASSLFWGQAYSGANVLTF. The complete variable domain, with remaining parts taken from reference TRBV5-5 and TRBJ2-6, reads DAGVTQSPTHLIKTRGQQVTLRCSPISGHKSVSWYQQVLGQGPQFIFQYYEKEERGRGNFPDRFSARQFPNYSSELNVNALLLGDSALYLCASSLFWGQAYSGANVLTFGAGSRLTVL.

As DNA, the CDR3 is TGTGCCAGCAGCTTAGGGGTAGGGCAGGACTCACCCCTCCACTTT. It translates to CASSLGVGQDSPLHF. The V gene is TRBV7-6, the J gene TRBJ1-6; D is undetermined. Germline CDR1 is SGHVS and CDR2 is FNYEAQ. The V end lost 1 base, the J end lost 10 bases, and 14 bases lay between the germline ends. The CDR3 is 15 amino acids.

The genes are TRBV5-6 and TRBJ2-3; D unclear. CDR3 length: 14 amino acids. Germline lookup yields CDR1 SGHDT and CDR2 YYEEEE. The V end was cut by 0 bases, the J end by 3 bases, with 8 bases between. Here the CDR3 DNA reads TGTGCCAGCAGCTTGGCGTGGGGTACAGATACGCAGTATTTT. Translating gives CASSLAWGTDTQYF.

This clonotype turned up a few times. This chain connects TRBV20-1 to TRBJ1-4, with a tentative D call TRBD1 (5 bases). CDR1 DFQATT and CDR2 SNEGSKA come from the germline V gene (reference sequence). V was pared by 0 bases and J by 4 bases, with 15 bases between. The CDR3 length is 16 residues. Here the CDR3 reads CSARDWGGKRNEKLFF. Here the CDR3 DNA reads TGCAGTGCTAGAGATTGGGGGGGGAAACGTAATGAAAAACTGTTTTTT.

The V call is TRBV11-1, the J call TRBJ1-1; the D is unclear. This CDR3 is built from 14 residues. The germline V and J ends were trimmed by 9 bases and 1 base, with 15 bases remaining between them. Per germline, CDR1 SGHAT and CDR2 FQDESV (reference sequence). The CDR3 spells CASQPGQWNTEAFF. In DNA form, the CDR3 reads TGTGCCAGTCAGCCGGGCCAATGGAACACTGAAGCTTTCTTT.

The rearrangement joins TRBV10-3 to TRBJ1-1, with 9 positions matching TRBD1. The length of the CDR3 is 14 residues. Germline V gene data show CDR1 as ENHRY and CDR2 as SYGVKD. Unmatched junction bases numbered 2, after V lost 5 bases and J lost 1 base. This CDR3 reads CAISRTGENTEAFF. The CDR3 region has the DNA TGTGCCATCAGTCGGACAGGGGAGAACACTGAAGCTTTCTTT.

Ten or more counts support this clonotype. The chain has TRBV30 and TRBJ2-6; D is possibly TRBD2 (5 bases). CDR3 length: 16 amino acids. V lost 0 bases, J lost 1 base, and 10 bases lay in between. The germline CDR1 and CDR2 sequences are GTSNPN and SVGIG (reference sequence). Here the CDR3 reads CAWSVLGRSGANVLTF. CDR3 nucleotides: TGTGCCTGGAGTGTACTTGGGAGATCTGGGGCCAACGTCCTGACTTTC.

V is TRBV6-2 or TRBV6-3 and J is TRBJ2-4, with 9 bases identical to TRBD2. CDR3 size: 18 residues. Looked up from germline, CDR1 is MNHEY and CDR2 is SVGEGT. After removal of 2 bases from V and 1 base from J, the junction contained 9 bases not matched to a gene. The chain's CDR3 is CASSYATREGLAKNIQYF. CDR3 coding DNA: TGTGCCAGCAGTTACGCCACGCGGGAGGGCCTGGCCAAAAACATTCAGTACTTC.

This clonotype was picked up many times. This chain connects TRBV20-1 to TRBJ1-1, with 9 nucleotides matching TRBD1. The trim removed 6 bases at V and 5 bases at J, leaving 13 bases unmatched. From germline, CDR1 is DFQATT and CDR2 SNEGSKA (reference sequence). The CDR3 is 15 amino acids. The DNA of the CDR3 is TGCAGTGCCCAACATGGACAGGGGAGAGGAACTGAAGCTTTCTTT. Amino acids: CSAQHGQGRGTEAFF.